This entry is about one T cell receptor beta chain. Its antigen is not identified. The data are from a study of T-cell memory formation after mild COVID-19. In the study overall: Across donors, TCR clusters were largely donor specific. Broader study findings: Pre-infection memory carried some responding clones, suggesting that cross-reactive memory joined. Whereas later expanders leaned CD4+, clones contracting day 15 to 85 showed a balanced CD4/CD8 makeup. CD4+ contracting clones were found mainly in CM and EM, and CD8+ ones in EMRA.

A single record per CDR3 protein comes from TCRdb applying MiXCR to the 5' RACE reads. Among about 470,000 distinct CDR3 sequences listed, roughly 25% were seen once. The clonotype was recovered from an adult woman who had mild COVID-19 (a few samples of this study predate the infection). Cell type and time point are not known. Input material: PBMCs or a T cell subset sorted from them (not recorded which).

The CDR3 sequence is CASSYTSRDTEAFF. In nucleotides, the CDR3 is TGTGCCAGCAGTTATACCTCAAGGGACACTGAAGCTTTCTTT. The V and J genes are TRBV6-5 and TRBJ1-1; no firm D call. The CDR3 spans 14 residues. Germline-derived CDR1 and CDR2 are MNHEY and SVGAGI. V lost 3 bases, J lost 3 bases, and 11 bases lay in between.